Sequencing of this T cell receptor beta chain was carried out in a study of blood T cells in healthy people across ages. Overall study findings and caveats: Diversity of TCR beta correlated strongly with naive T cell percentage. Underestimates were what the diversity estimates from one million T cells were considered to be.

Every sample had a minimum of 6.5 million PBMCs isolated. The ends were cut back, 4 bases at V and 4 bases at J, with 12 bases in the middle. From germline, CDR1 is SGHRS and CDR2 YFSETQ. This CDR3 contains 15 residues. Details on this clonotype: What it binds is not known.

For the second PCR, which ran for about 7 to 11 cycles, a sample-barcoded 5' primer and a J-beta primer mix were used. With 12 random nucleotides, a template-switch adaptor tagged each individual cDNA molecule. Using its own MiXCR run on the 5' RACE reads, TCRdb lists one record per CDR3 protein. Among 1.5 million to 2 million distinct CDR3 sequences listed, about 39% were seen once. The rearrangement joins TRBV5-1 to TRBJ2-6; possibly TRBD2 for D (6 bases). The sample was blood. The TCR originated in a human donor in good health. Here the CDR3 reads CASSRGGHGANVLTF. The CDR3, as DNA: TGCGCCAGCAGCCGAGGAGGGCACGGGGCCAACGTCCTGACTTTC.